Listed below are T cell receptor beta chains from one sample, sequenced in a study of blood T cell repertoires in COVID-19. The table came from immunoSEQ multiplex PCR; TCRdb's copy has only in-frame clones and leaves some out. The top ten hold approximately 3.5% of the sample, which has fewer than 75,000 clones, about 88% seen once. The sequenced sample was peripheral blood. The receptors derive from a man between 65 and 85 years old with acute or convalescent COVID-19. The CDR3 runs from the conserved cysteine through the conserved F or W. A D gene is named only where the DNA matches it firmly. Clone size is shown for a subset of rows, as once, few, many or a class of expanded clone.

v_gene,d_gene,abundance,j_gene,CDR3aa,CDR3nt
TRBV19,.,.,TRBJ2-2,CASSMSYTGELFF,TGTGCCAGTAGTATGAGCTACACCGGGGAGCTGTTTTTT
TRBV9,TRBD2,.,TRBJ2-3,CASSVSSGGASTDTQYF,TGTGCCAGCAGCGTCTCTAGCGGGGGGGCTAGCACAGATACGCAGTATTTT
TRBV25-1,.,.,TRBJ1-3,CASSDTRDTIYF,TGTGCCAGCAGTGATACCCGGGACACAATATATTTT
TRBV7-2,.,.,TRBJ1-1,CASSLLVVSTEAFF,TGTGCCAGCAGCTTATTGGTCGTTAGCACTGAAGCTTTCTTT
TRBV15,TRBD2,.,TRBJ2-4,CATAGGGAKNIQYF,TGTGCCACCGCCGGCGGGGGGGCCAAAAACATTCAGTACTTC
TRBV18,.,.,TRBJ2-1,CASSPPGLSEQFF,TGTGCCAGCTCACCACCCGGTCTTAGTGAGCAGTTCTTC
TRBV15,TRBD1,once,TRBJ2-1,CATSRDRTGGEQFF,TGTGCCACCAGCAGAGATAGGACAGGGGGGGAGCAGTTCTTC
TRBV7-8,.,few,TRBJ2-7,CASSQGPYYEQYF,TGTGCCAGCAGTCAGGGTCCTTACTACGAGCAGTACTTC
TRBV5-4,TRBD1,.,TRBJ1-1,CASSADRAGGITEAFF,TGTGCCAGCAGCGCCGACAGGGCGGGGGGGATAACTGAAGCTTTCTTT
TRBV22-1,.,.,TRBJ2-1,CPGSALQGAKNEQFF,TGTCCTGGGAGCGCACTCCAGGGGGCTAAAAATGAGCAGTTCTTC
TRBV27,.,.,TRBJ1-5,CASSLMVGGNQPQHF,TGTGCCAGCAGTTTAATGGTCGGTGGCAATCAGCCCCAGCATTTT